These 22 T cell receptor beta chains were sequenced from one sample in a study of T cells of healthy individuals (dated by TCRdb to 2016 to 2018). Receptor libraries were prepared by 5' RACE. TCRdb records Illumina MiSeq as the sequencer. The public reads were reanalyzed by TCRdb: fastp trimming at Q25, MiXCR alignment, in-frame beta chains only. Under each unique CDR3 protein, matching rows form one entry showing the most common genes and DNA. The sample profile shows more than 60,000 distinct CDR3 sequences; 16% of them were found once. The ten largest clonotypes hold approximately 4.6% of the sample. The receptors stem from a human donor in good health.

As concerns this clonotype: Since a much larger clone is just one base distant, this may be a read error. V usage is TRBV2 and J usage is TRBJ1-5; possible D gene TRBD1, 6 bases. CDR3 length equals 14 residues. CDR1 is SNHLY, CDR2 FYNNEI, per germline. The CDR3 DNA is TGTGCCAGCACCCAACAGGGAGGAGGACAGCCCCAGAATTTT. The encoded protein is CASTQQGGGQPQNF.

Of note for this clonotype: The junction does not match germline at one end; this may be a read error. The CDR3 sequence is CASSLELAIYEQYF. Written as DNA, the CDR3 is TGTGCTAGCAGCTTAGAGCTCGCGATCTACGAGCAGTACTTC. V usage is TRBV7-7 and J usage is TRBJ2-7, with unresolved D. CDR3 length: 14 amino acids. Germline V gives CDR1 SSHAT, CDR2 FNYEAQ (reference sequence).

This chain connects TRBV2 to TRBJ2-1; TRBD2 matches 12 bases. Looked up from germline, CDR1 is SNHLY and CDR2 is FYNNEI. This CDR3 has 15 amino acids. V trimming: 6 bases; J trimming: 3 bases; junction bases outside the gene matches: 3. CDR3 loop: CASRKLAGGYNEQFF. The CDR3 DNA reads TGTGCCAGCAGAAAACTAGCGGGGGGCTACAATGAGCAGTTCTTC.

CDR3 sequence (DNA): TGTGCCAGCAGCACAGGGGGCGGCTACGAGCAGTACTTC. It encodes CASSTGGGYEQYF. This rearrangement joins TRBV25-1 to TRBJ2-7; 9 bases match TRBD1. Germline CDR1 and CDR2: MGHDK and SYGVNS. V lost 6 bases and J lost 3; bases outside the gene matches: 3. This CDR3 has 13 amino acids.

The chain couples TRBV7-8 to TRBJ2-3, with TRBD2 matching 8 bases. Germline assignment: CDR1 SGHVS and CDR2 FQNEAQ. The CDR3 length is 16 residues. Unmatched junction bases numbered 2, after V lost 0 bases and J lost 0 bases. The CDR3 here is CASSLAPSGSTDTQYF. The CDR3 coding sequence is TGTGCCAGCAGCTTAGCGCCTAGCGGGAGCACAGATACGCAGTATTTT.

The table lists this clonotype with many counts. The chain recombines TRBV7-2 with TRBJ2-7; D may be TRBD2 (5 bases). Trimming removed 4 bases from V and 5 bases from J, with 15 bases in between. CDR1 and CDR2 (germline): SGHTA, FQGNSA. There are 14 residues in the CDR3. The CDR3, as DNA: TGTGCCAGCAGCTGGGGTTTGAGGGTTGACGAGCAGTACTTC. This gives the protein CASSWGLRVDEQYF.

The J gene is TRBJ1-1, the V gene TRBV18; weak D call: TRBD1 (5 bases). The V end was cut by 5 bases, the J end by 5 bases, with 18 bases between. CDR3 length: 15 residues. Looked up from germline, CDR1 is KGHSH and CDR2 is LQKENI. Here the CDR3 reads CASSFGGPEGTEAFF. The CDR3 region has the DNA TGTGCCAGCTCATTCGGAGGCCCGGAGGGGACTGAAGCTTTCTTT.

The chain recombines TRBV5-1 with TRBJ1-1, with D unresolved. Germline V gives CDR1 SGHRS, CDR2 YFSETQ. This CDR3 is built from 13 residues. Trimming removed 8 bases at V and 4 bases at J, with 15 bases between. The CDR3 DNA is TGCGCCAGAAGCCCCCTCTTATCCACTGAAGCTTTCTTT. It yields the protein CARSPLLSTEAFF.

This clonotype was counted at least ten times. The chain is built from TRBV30 and TRBJ2-1; D is possibly TRBD2 (6 bases). The ends were cut back, 7 bases at V and 4 bases at J, with 14 bases in the middle. This CDR3 is built from 13 residues. Germline V gene data show CDR1 as GTSNPN and CDR2 as SVGIG (reference sequence). CDR3 amino acids: CAYHGTFYNEQFF. Written as DNA, the CDR3 is TGTGCCTATCACGGGACTTTTTACAATGAGCAGTTCTTC.

This clonotype has a count of ten or more. The rearrangement uses TRBV5-6 and TRBJ2-2, with a tentative D call TRBD1 (6 bases). CDR1 and CDR2 from the germline V gene are SGHDT and YYEEEE. V shed 4 bases and J shed 8 bases, with 9 bases lying between them. This CDR3 has 12 amino acids. CDR3 amino acids: CASSHRAGELFF. The CDR3 DNA reads as TGTGCCAGCAGCCACAGGGCTGGGGAGCTGTTTTTT.

This clonotype was observed at least ten times. The J gene is TRBJ2-1, the V gene TRBV4-2; D is uncertain. This CDR3 is 17 amino acids long. Looked up from germline, CDR1 is LGHNA and CDR2 is YNFKEQ. Trimming took off 5 bases at V and 1 base at J, with 18 bases between the two ends. Here the CDR3 reads CASSDPLGLDSYNEQFF. CDR3 coding DNA: TGTGCCAGCAGCGATCCCCTTGGCCTGGATTCCTACAATGAGCAGTTCTTC.

J is TRBJ1-5 and V is TRBV6-1, with D maybe TRBD1 (5 bases). Trimming cost V 5 bases and J 5 bases, with 16 bases left between them. Per the germline V gene, CDR1 is MNHNS and CDR2 is SASEGT. This CDR3 has 15 amino acids. In DNA form, the CDR3 reads TGTGCCAGCAGTACCCGGACACGGGGGGATCAGCCCCAGCATTTT. It encodes CASSTRTRGDQPQHF.

This clonotype appeared a few times. J is TRBJ1-2 and V is TRBV20-1; D is uncertain. V gave up 3 bases and J gave up 5 bases, with 16 bases separating them. Germline V gene sequence: CDR1 DFQATT, CDR2 SNEGSKA (reference sequence). This CDR3 is built from 14 residues. The CDR3 nucleotides are TGCAGTGCTAGTGGTGCTACTTACAGTTATGGCTACACCTTC. Protein sequence: CSASGATYSYGYTF.

CDR3 nucleotides: TGTGCCACCAGTGATACCACTAGCGGAAGGAGCACAGATACGCAGTATTTT. It specifies CATSDTTSGRSTDTQYF. The V and J genes are TRBV24-1 and TRBJ2-3; 8 nucleotides line up with TRBD2. V shed 3 bases, J shed 0 bases, and the junction held 7 bases outside the gene matches. CDR3 length: 17 residues. The germline gives CDR1 KGHDR, CDR2 SFDVKD.

This clonotype was seen many times. The V and J genes are TRBV7-2 and TRBJ2-7, with a tentative D call TRBD1 (5 bases). V dropped 1 base and J dropped 0 bases, with 10 bases sitting between them. Germline V gene data show CDR1 as SGHTA and CDR2 as FQGNSA. The CDR3 has 15 amino acids. In DNA, the CDR3 is TGTGCCAGCAGCTTAGACAGGTGGAGCTCCTACGAGCAGTACTTC. Translating gives CASSLDRWSSYEQYF. Based on the CDR3 plus reference TRBV7-2 and TRBJ2-7, the full variable domain is GAGVSQSPSNKVTEKGKDVELRCDPISGHTALYWYRQSLGQGLEFLIYFQGNSAPDKSGLPSDRFSAERTGGSVSTLTIQRTQQEDSAVYLCASSLDRWSSYEQYFGPGTRLTVT.

The chain is built from TRBV2 and TRBJ2-7; 8 bases line up with TRBD1. Germline-derived CDR1 and CDR2 are SNHLY and FYNNEI. Trimming cost V 8 bases and J 1 base; bases outside gene matches: 10. This CDR3 has 15 amino acids. CDR3 region: CASGRQGIVSYEQYF. In nucleotides, the CDR3 is TGTGCCAGCGGTCGACAGGGGATCGTTTCCTACGAGCAGTACTTC.

V is TRBV5-1 and J is TRBJ1-1; no clear D. CDR1 is SGHRS, CDR2 YFSETQ, per germline. This CDR3 region has 14 residues. The ends were cut back, 1 base at V and 0 bases at J, with 7 bases in the middle. The chain's CDR3 is CASSLSPMNTEAFF. CDR3 DNA: TGCGCCAGCAGCTTGAGCCCCATGAACACTGAAGCTTTCTTT.

The chain employs TRBV7-8 and TRBJ1-4, with 9 nucleotides matching TRBD1. The V gene end was trimmed by 3 bases and the J gene end by 8 bases; junction bases not matched to a gene: 10. Germline values: CDR1 SGHVS, CDR2 FQNEAQ. The CDR3 totals 16 residues. CDR3 DNA: TGTGCCAGCAGCTTCCGTTCCGGGACAGGGCTAGAAAAACTGTTTTTT. Protein sequence: CASSFRSGTGLEKLFF.

This clonotype was seen more than once but under ten times. The chain combines TRBV20-1 with TRBJ2-3; 7 bases agree with TRBD2. The CDR3 runs 15 residues. Germline V gene sequence: CDR1 DFQATT, CDR2 SNEGSKA (reference sequence). Trimming at V came to 0 bases and at J to 6 bases, leaving 9 bases not matched to a gene. Written as DNA, the CDR3 is TGCAGTGCTAGAGATTGGGCGGGAGTCACGGATACGCAGTATTTT. Residues: CSARDWAGVTDTQYF.

The table lists this clonotype with many counts. V and J are TRBV19 and TRBJ2-1, with 9 bases fitting TRBD2. Germline CDR1 is LNHDA and CDR2 is SQIVND (reference sequence). V gave up 9 bases and J gave up 9 bases; unmatched junction bases: 9. The CDR3 is 13 amino acids. CDR3 nucleotides: TGTGCCAGCTCTAGCGGGACTGCCCTTGAGCAGTTCTTC. Its translation is CASSSGTALEQFF.

This clonotype was detected many times. The V call is TRBV7-6, the J call TRBJ1-3, with TRBD1 identical over 7 bases. Germline CDR1 SGHVS, CDR2 FNYEAQ. The CDR3 is 16 amino acids. Trimming at V came to 1 base and at J to 4 bases, leaving 7 bases not matched to a gene. CDR3 residues: CASSLGATGPGNTIYF. In DNA, the CDR3 is TGTGCCAGCAGCTTAGGAGCGACAGGGCCAGGAAACACCATATATTTT.

The genes are TRBV3-2 and TRBJ2-1; the DNA was not compared with TRBD1, the D call given in the table. TRBV3-2 is labeled a pseudogene. This CDR3 has 15 residues. CDR3 amino acids: CASSPYGGSYNEQFF. CDR3 DNA: TGTGCCAGCAGCCCCTATGGGGGGTCCTACAATGAGCAGTTCTTC.